Shown below are 11 T cell receptor beta chains from a single sample sequenced in a study of graft-versus-host responses after intestinal transplantation. Profiling relied on immunoSEQ multiplex PCR, and the TCRdb table lists in-frame clones only, not all of them. The repertoire holds roughly 9,000 clones, with roughly 31% as singletons. The starting material was alloreactive CD4+ T cells from a mixed lymphocyte reaction culture, obtained before intestinal transplant. Regarding subset: CFSE-low proliferating T cells sorted from roughly six-day pre-transplant mixed lymphocyte reaction (GvH or HvG direction). The receptors derive from a human patient who received an intestinal transplant.

This chain uses TRBV28 with TRBJ1-1; D is possibly TRBD1 (6 bases). The CDR3 spans 13 residues. Germline CDR1 and CDR2: MDHEN and SYDVKM. Trimming left V 4 bases short and J 6 bases short, with 12 bases between. CDR3 DNA: TGTGCCAGCAGTTACAGGGTAGGAGCTGAAGCTTTCTTT. This encodes CASSYRVGAEAFF.

The gene calls are TRBV19 and TRBJ2-7; 8 nucleotides agree with TRBD1. The CDR3 totals 13 residues. Germline lookup yields CDR1 LNHDA and CDR2 SQIVND (reference sequence). The V segment lost 5 bases and the J segment 4 bases; nucleotides outside the gene matches: 4. The CDR3 protein is CASSFRDRYEQYF. In DNA, the CDR3 is TGTGCCAGTAGTTTCCGGGACAGGTACGAGCAGTACTTC.

The chain carries TRBV6-4 and TRBJ2-3, with 7 bases lining up with TRBD2. V was clipped by 4 bases and J by 4 bases; unmatched bases: 8. This CDR3 spans 15 amino acids. CDR1 and CDR2 (germline): MRHNA, SNTAGT. In nucleotides, the CDR3 is TGTGCCAGCAGTGCAAGCGGGAATCTAGCAGATACGCAGTATTTT. It encodes CASSASGNLADTQYF.

V and J are TRBV5-1 and TRBJ2-6; 9 bases line up with TRBD2. Trimming cost V 1 base and J 0 bases; bases outside gene matches: 2. The CDR3 loop spans 17 amino acids. From germline, CDR1 is SGHRS and CDR2 YFSETQ. The CDR3 protein is CASSLRSGSSGANVLTF. As DNA, the CDR3 is TGCGCCAGCAGCTTGCGTAGCGGGAGCTCTGGGGCCAACGTCCTGACTTTC.

This clone came up a few times. This chain uses TRBV6-5 with TRBJ2-1, with D perhaps matching TRBD2 (5 bases). V was cut by 6 bases and J by 4 bases, with 7 bases left in between. This CDR3 is 12 amino acids long. Germline CDR1 reads MNHEY; CDR2 reads SVGAGI. The CDR3 spells CASRWEYNEQFF. The CDR3 bases are TGTGCCAGCAGATGGGAGTACAATGAGCAGTTCTTC.

The genes are TRBV5-1 and TRBJ2-1; 10 positions agree with TRBD2. Germline-derived CDR1 and CDR2 are SGHRS and YFSETQ. The trim removed 2 bases at V and 4 bases at J, leaving 6 bases unmatched. This CDR3 has 16 residues. Written as DNA, the CDR3 is TGCGCCAGCAGCTTCTGGACTAGCGGACGTTACAATGAGCAGTTCTTC. Amino acid sequence: CASSFWTSGRYNEQFF.

The chain is built from TRBV6-1 and TRBJ2-7, with 9 positions matching TRBD1. Germline-derived CDR1 and CDR2 are MNHNS and SASEGT. Trimming took 6 bases from V and 5 from J; bases not matched to a gene: 11. The length of the CDR3 is 15 residues. As DNA, the CDR3 is TGTGCCAGCAGACTACCCGGGACAGGGTCCGACGAGCAGTACTTC. Its protein product is CASRLPGTGSDEQYF.

In its sample, this clone is medium-sized. The J gene is TRBJ2-7, the V gene TRBV5-1; 12 bases fit TRBD2. J gave up 5 bases and V 4 bases, and 16 bases lay outside the gene matches. Germline lookup yields CDR1 SGHRS and CDR2 YFSETQ. There are 18 residues in the CDR3. CDR3 bases: TGCGCCAGCAGCCCCGGGGGACTAGCGGGCGGAATGGGCGACGAGCAGTACTTC. Encoded protein: CASSPGGLAGGMGDEQYF.

In its sample, this clone was seen a few times. The chain recombines TRBV4-1 with TRBJ1-5; 10 nucleotides agree with TRBD1. The germline V gene has CDR1 MGHRA and CDR2 YSYEKL. The CDR3 covers 15 residues. Trimming at V came to 4 bases and at J to 3 bases, leaving 3 bases not matched to a gene. The CDR3 sequence is CASSPGQGINQPQHF. Here the CDR3 DNA reads TGCGCCAGCAGCCCGGGACAGGGGATCAATCAGCCCCAGCATTTT.

This clone is labeled as medium-sized (0.01 to 0.1%). The chain couples TRBV12-2 to TRBJ2-7; the tabulated D call, TRBD2, remains unverified against the DNA. TRBV12-2 counts as a pseudogene. The CDR3 is 17 residues long. CDR3 DNA: TGTGCAAGTCGACCCGATCCTAGCGGGAGGGCCTCCTACGAGCAGTACTTC. It encodes CASRPDPSGRASYEQYF.

This clone was seen only a few times. The rearrangement uses TRBV5-1 and TRBJ2-2; perhaps TRBD1 as D (5 bases). Trimming shortened V by 0 bases and J by 4 bases, and 10 bases separated the two germline ends. CDR3 length equals 15 residues. Germline values: CDR1 SGHRS, CDR2 YFSETQ. For the CDR3, the DNA is TGCGCCAGCAGCTTGGAAGGGGTTCGCACCGGGGAGCTGTTTTTT. Translation gives CASSLEGVRTGELFF.